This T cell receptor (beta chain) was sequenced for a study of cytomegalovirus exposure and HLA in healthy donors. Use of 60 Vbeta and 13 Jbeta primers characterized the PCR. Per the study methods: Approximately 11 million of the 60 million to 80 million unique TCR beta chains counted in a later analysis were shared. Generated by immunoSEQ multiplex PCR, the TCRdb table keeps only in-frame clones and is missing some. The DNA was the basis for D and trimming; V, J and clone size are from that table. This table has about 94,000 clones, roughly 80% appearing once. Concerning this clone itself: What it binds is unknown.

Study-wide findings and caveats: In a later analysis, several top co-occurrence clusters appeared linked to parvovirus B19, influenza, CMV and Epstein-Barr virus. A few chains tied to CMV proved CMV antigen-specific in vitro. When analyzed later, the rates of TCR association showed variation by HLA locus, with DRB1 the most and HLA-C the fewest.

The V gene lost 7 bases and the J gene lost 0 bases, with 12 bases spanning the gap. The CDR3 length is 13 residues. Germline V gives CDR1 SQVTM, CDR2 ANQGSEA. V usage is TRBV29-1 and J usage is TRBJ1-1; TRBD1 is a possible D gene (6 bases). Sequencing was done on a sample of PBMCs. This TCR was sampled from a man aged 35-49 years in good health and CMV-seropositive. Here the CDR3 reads CSATGSMNTEAFF. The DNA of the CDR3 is TGCAGCGCGACAGGTAGTATGAACACTGAAGCTTTCTTT. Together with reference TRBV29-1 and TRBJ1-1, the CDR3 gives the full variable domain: SAVISQKPSRDICQRGTSLTIQCQVDSQVTMMFWYRQQPGQSLTLIATANQGSEATYESGFVIDKFPISRPNLTFSTLTVSNMSPEDSSIYLCSATGSMNTEAFFGQGTRLTVV.